In this sample, the clone carrying this T cell receptor (beta chain) turned up once. These data originate in a study of blood T cell repertoires in COVID-19. For the study at large: Specimens from acute and convalescent COVID-19 originated in the United States, Italy and Spain. Sources were T cells, B-cell-depleted T cells, or PBMCs; the material itself was cDNA or gDNA.

Original methodology: It was from reference gene primer amplification that nucleated cell counts were estimated. Measured with immunoSEQ multiplex PCR; TCRdb has only the in-frame clones, and not every one. V and J calls and clone size are given by that table; D and trimming were obtained from the DNA. This sample has roughly 190,000 clones, with roughly 86% found just once. This CDR3 is built from 14 residues. From germline, CDR1 is SNHLY and CDR2 FYNNEI. Trimming left V 7 bases short and J 6 bases short, with 18 bases between. The sample was peripheral blood. The J gene is TRBJ1-1, the V gene TRBV2; weak D call: TRBD1 (5 bases). The sequence derives from a woman in her sixties or seventies with active or convalescent COVID-19. CDR3 region: CASTREGRGAEAFF. In DNA form, the CDR3 reads TGTGCCAGCACAAGGGAGGGGAGAGGGGCTGAAGCTTTCTTT.